The T cell receptor beta chain described here comes from a study of cytomegalovirus exposure and HLA in healthy donors. Here immunoSEQ multiplex PCR was the method, and the copy in TCRdb shows in-frame clones only, minus some. The data contain around 200,000 clones, about 81% of them singletons. Regarding this clone: The target antigen is unknown.

The validation cohort, a group of 120 subjects, included the donors and was separate from the approximately 670-subject first cohort. This CDR3 region has 15 residues. CDR1 is LGHNA and CDR2 is YNFKEQ in the germline V gene. The V end was cut by 1 base, the J end by 7 bases, with 16 bases between. The study, taken as a whole, reports: Within the 130 or so validation repertoires, first-cohort TCR clusters tended to co-occur, according to a later analysis. Most sequenced TCRs were rare (though some public TCRs occurred in many donors).

This receptor was identified in a woman in her thirties in good health and CMV-seronegative. Sequenced material: PBMCs. The rearrangement links TRBV4-2 to TRBJ1-1, with D hard to call. The CDR3 spells CASSQVEAGRSEAFF. The CDR3 nucleotides are TGTGCCAGCAGCCAAGTTGAGGCGGGAAGGAGTGAAGCTTTCTTT.